One TCR beta chain is described in this entry. Germline assignment: CDR1 SGHNT and CDR2 YENEEA. Trimming left V 1 base short and J 4 bases short, with 8 bases between. This CDR3 region has 14 residues. This table comes from immunoSEQ multiplex PCR, and its TCRdb copy is limited to in-frame clones, with some not included. The data contain roughly 240,000 clones, around 80% of them singletons. These data come from a study of blood T cell repertoires in COVID-19. Across the study: Nucleic acid was either cDNA or gDNA, and it came from T cells, B-cell-depleted T cells, or PBMCs.

The sequencing input was peripheral blood. The V gene is TRBV11-3, the J gene TRBJ1-3; D gene ambiguous. The receptor was isolated from a man in his forties who had recovered from COVID-19. The CDR3 is CASSLGTEGNTIYF. As DNA, the CDR3 is TGTGCCAGCAGCTTAGGAACAGAAGGAAACACCATATATTTT.